These T cell receptor beta chains were read from a single sample in a study of vaccination and CD4 T cells after COVID-19. Which antigens these TCRs recognize remains unknown. Each CDR3 protein is one row after TCRdb ran MiXCR on the PCR reads. The table lists just over 4,000 distinct CDR3 sequences, 71% of them singletons. Specimen: CD4+ T cells from blood, cultured in vitro. The source is a human donor in good health. The CDR3 runs from the conserved cysteine through the conserved F or W. The order of the fields is clone size, V gene, J gene, D gene, CDR3 DNA, CDR3 protein. A D gene is named only where the DNA matches it firmly. The listing skips clone size in some rows; elsewhere it reads once, few, many or a size class.

abundance: once; v_gene: TRBV27; j_gene: TRBJ1-6; d_gene: NA; CDR3nt: TGTGCCAGCGGCCAGACTCCGGGGAATTCACCCCTCCACTTT; CDR3aa: CASGQTPGNSPLHF
abundance: few; v_gene: TRBV7-9; j_gene: TRBJ1-1; d_gene: NA; CDR3nt: TGTGCCAGCAGCACGGACAGATTGAACACTGAAGCTTTCTTT; CDR3aa: CASSTDRLNTEAFF
abundance: NA; v_gene: TRBV10-2; j_gene: TRBJ1-1; d_gene: NA; CDR3nt: TGCGCCAGCAGTGGGGGCACTGAAGCTTTCTTT; CDR3aa: CASSGGTEAFF
abundance: medium-sized; v_gene: TRBV2; j_gene: TRBJ2-2; d_gene: NA; CDR3nt: TGTGCCAGCAGGGGAGGCAGCCCACTGACCGGGGAGCTGTTTTTT; CDR3aa: CASRGGSPLTGELFF
abundance: NA; v_gene: TRBV27; j_gene: TRBJ1-5; d_gene: NA; CDR3nt: TGTGCCAGCAGTAATACCGGGACAATCCAGCCCCAGCATTTT; CDR3aa: CASSNTGTIQPQHF
abundance: NA; v_gene: TRBV24-1; j_gene: TRBJ2-3; d_gene: NA; CDR3nt: TGTGCCACCAGTGAAGACAGCCCAGATACGCAGTATTTT; CDR3aa: CATSEDSPDTQYF
abundance: few; v_gene: TRBV21-1; j_gene: TRBJ2-1; d_gene: NA; CDR3nt: TGTGCCAGCAGCAACTGCCGGGGGGAGGACAGGGGTCACAATGAGCAGTTCTTC; CDR3aa: CASSNCRGEDRGHNEQFF
abundance: NA; v_gene: TRBV6-1; j_gene: TRBJ2-1; d_gene: TRBD2; CDR3nt: TGTGCCAGCTATAGACTAGCAAATGAGCAGTTCTTC; CDR3aa: CASYRLANEQFF
abundance: NA; v_gene: TRBV20-1; j_gene: TRBJ1-2; d_gene: NA; CDR3nt: TGCAGTGCTCCACCCGGGGGGTGGAACTATGGCTACACCTTC; CDR3aa: CSAPPGGWNYGYTF
abundance: NA; v_gene: TRBV19; j_gene: TRBJ2-1; d_gene: TRBD1; CDR3nt: TGTGCCAGTAGTATGATAGGGGGCGCCTACAATGAGCAGTTCTTC; CDR3aa: CASSMIGGAYNEQFF
abundance: NA; v_gene: TRBV15; j_gene: TRBJ1-1; d_gene: TRBD1; CDR3nt: TGTGCCACCAGCAGAGGACGGGACAGGGTTGGTAACACTGAAGCTTTCTTT; CDR3aa: CATSRGRDRVGNTEAFF
abundance: once; v_gene: TRBV7-2; j_gene: TRBJ2-3; d_gene: TRBD2; CDR3nt: TGTGCCAGCAGCCGGGGACTAGCGGGGGGGGGAAATACGCAGTATTTT; CDR3aa: CASSRGLAGGGNTQYF
abundance: NA; v_gene: TRBV6-2/TRBV6-3; j_gene: TRBJ2-2; d_gene: NA; CDR3nt: TGTGCCAGTAAGGAGCACCCCGGGGAGCTGTTTTTT; CDR3aa: CASKEHPGELFF
abundance: few; v_gene: TRBV27; j_gene: TRBJ2-1; d_gene: TRBD1; CDR3nt: TGTGCCAGCAGTCTCGGACAGGGGGAAGGGGAGCAGTTCTTC; CDR3aa: CASSLGQGEGEQFF
abundance: few; v_gene: TRBV6-2/TRBV6-3; j_gene: TRBJ1-1; d_gene: NA; CDR3nt: TGTGCCAGCAGTTACGAGGGCTTAGGGGCTTTCTTT; CDR3aa: CASSYEGLGAFF
abundance: NA; v_gene: TRBV18; j_gene: TRBJ1-1; d_gene: TRBD1; CDR3nt: TGTGCCAGCTCGCCCCGGGACAGGGTGTTTGGAACTGAAGCTTTCTTT; CDR3aa: CASSPRDRVFGTEAFF
abundance: NA; v_gene: TRBV28; j_gene: TRBJ1-6; d_gene: NA; CDR3nt: TGTGCCAGCAGTTTAAGGCAGGGGACGGAAAATAATTCACCCCTCCACTTT; CDR3aa: CASSLRQGTENNSPLHF
abundance: large; v_gene: TRBV14; j_gene: TRBJ2-7; d_gene: NA; CDR3nt: TGTGCCAGCAGCCATATAACAGGAGGAGGGTACTTC; CDR3aa: CASSHITGGGYF
abundance: NA; v_gene: TRBV6-1; j_gene: TRBJ2-1; d_gene: NA; CDR3nt: TGTGCCAGCAGTCCTCCTACGGGACAAAAGTTCTTC; CDR3aa: CASSPPTGQKFF
abundance: NA; v_gene: TRBV6-5; j_gene: TRBJ1-6; d_gene: NA; CDR3nt: TGTGCCAGCAGTTTCGGGCAAACTCCGGATCGATCCTATAATTCACCCCTCCACTTT; CDR3aa: CASSFGQTPDRSYNSPLHF
abundance: NA; v_gene: TRBV7-6; j_gene: TRBJ2-7; d_gene: NA; CDR3nt: TGTGCCAGCAGCGCTACTCTACAGCGCTACTACGAGCAGTACTTC; CDR3aa: CASSATLQRYYEQYF
abundance: NA; v_gene: TRBV5-1; j_gene: TRBJ2-3; d_gene: TRBD2; CDR3nt: TGCGCCAGCAGCTTGGGGGCTAGCGGGGGCACAGATACGCAGTATTTT; CDR3aa: CASSLGASGGTDTQYF
abundance: NA; v_gene: TRBV6-5; j_gene: TRBJ2-7; d_gene: TRBD2; CDR3nt: TGTGCCAGCAGTTACTCGAATTTACTAGCGGGGACCTACGAGCAGTACTTC; CDR3aa: CASSYSNLLAGTYEQYF
abundance: once; v_gene: TRBV7-6; j_gene: TRBJ2-2; d_gene: NA; CDR3nt: TGTGCCAGCAGGAGAGCCCCCGACACCGGGGAGCTGTTTTTT; CDR3aa: CASRRAPDTGELFF
abundance: NA; v_gene: TRBV5-4; j_gene: TRBJ1-1; d_gene: NA; CDR3nt: TGTGCCAGCAGCTCCTTGACAATGAACACTGAAGCTTTCTTT; CDR3aa: CASSSLTMNTEAFF
abundance: NA; v_gene: TRBV6-4; j_gene: TRBJ1-1; d_gene: TRBD1; CDR3nt: TGTGCCAGCAGAGCAGGGGGGGGTGGGACTGAAGCTTTCTTT; CDR3aa: CASRAGGGGTEAFF
abundance: NA; v_gene: TRBV28; j_gene: TRBJ2-7; d_gene: NA; CDR3nt: TGTGCCAGCAGAGAGACAGGAGCAGGGCTCGAGCAGTACTTC; CDR3aa: CASRETGAGLEQYF
abundance: NA; v_gene: TRBV4-1; j_gene: TRBJ1-1; d_gene: NA; CDR3nt: TGCGCCAGCAGCCAAGTCGCCCGCCGGCGGGGCGACACTGAAGCTTTCTTT; CDR3aa: CASSQVARRRGDTEAFF
abundance: NA; v_gene: TRBV7-2; j_gene: TRBJ2-1; d_gene: NA; CDR3nt: TGTGCCAGCGACCCTGGTACGGGGAATCGCCGCAATGAGCAGTTCTTC; CDR3aa: CASDPGTGNRRNEQFF
abundance: few; v_gene: TRBV7-2; j_gene: TRBJ2-1; d_gene: NA; CDR3nt: TGTGCCAGCAGCTTAGCATGGGGGGGCCCTGGCAATGAGCAGTTCTTC; CDR3aa: CASSLAWGGPGNEQFF
abundance: NA; v_gene: TRBV20-1; j_gene: TRBJ2-5; d_gene: TRBD2; CDR3nt: TGCAGTGCTAGTTCGCTAGCGGGAGGGGGGGAGACCCAGTACTTC; CDR3aa: CSASSLAGGGETQYF
abundance: few; v_gene: TRBV6-1; j_gene: TRBJ1-6; d_gene: TRBD1; CDR3nt: TGTGCCAGCAGGACGGGACAGGGACGCAATTCACCCCTCCACTTT; CDR3aa: CASRTGQGRNSPLHF